Following are 11 T cell receptor beta chains from one sample sequenced in a study of CD8 T cells in ankylosing spondylitis. TCRdb processed the 5' RACE reads anew with MiXCR; each CDR3 protein has one entry. The data contain 250,000 or so distinct CDR3 sequences, around 10% of them singletons. Sequenced sample: blood, either unsorted or a sorted T cell fraction (not recorded which). These receptors came from a male donor with ankylosing spondylitis or in good health (not recorded which).

This clonotype was found many times. The rearrangement uses TRBV20-1 and TRBJ2-7; TRBD2 might be the D (5 bases). V dropped 6 bases and J dropped 0 bases, with 12 bases sitting between them. The germline gives CDR1 DFQATT, CDR2 SNEGSKA (reference sequence). The CDR3 spans 13 residues. The CDR3 DNA reads as TGCAGTGCCACCCCGGGGTTCTCCTACGAGCAGTACTTC. It encodes CSATPGFSYEQYF.

This clonotype has just a few counts. The chain links TRBV5-1 to TRBJ2-7, with 14 bases that match TRBD2. CDR1 and CDR2 from the germline V gene are SGHRS and YFSETQ. The trim removed 2 bases at V and 3 bases at J, leaving 16 bases unmatched. This CDR3 has 20 amino acids. CDR3 in amino acids: CASSLAPTSGRGGGGYEQYF. The CDR3 DNA reads as TGCGCCAGCAGCTTAGCCCCGACTAGCGGGAGGGGAGGAGGGGGCTACGAGCAGTACTTC.

The chain uses TRBV10-3 and TRBJ1-2; no clear D gene. V was cut by 2 bases and J by 1 base, with 5 bases left in between. Germline loops: CDR1 ENHRY, CDR2 SYGVKD. The CDR3 loop spans 13 amino acids. The DNA of the CDR3 is TGTGCCATCAGTGAGGGGGATAACTATGGCTACACCTTC. It translates to CAISEGDNYGYTF.

A word on this clonotype: Just one base apart from a much larger clone, this may be a read error. The chain uses TRBV12-3 or TRBV12-4 and TRBJ2-1; D gene unclear. The CDR3 consists of 14 residues. The V gene lost 6 bases and the J gene lost 9 bases, with 18 bases spanning the gap. CDR3 nucleotides: TGTGCCAGCAGCCTGGTGTCTGGGTCCAGTGAGCAGTTCTTC. This sequence encodes CASSLVSGSSEQFF.

In this sample, this clonotype turned up many times. This sequence joins TRBV5-1 and TRBJ1-1; possibly TRBD1 for D (5 bases). The CDR3 runs to 14 residues. Trimming removed 2 bases at V and 5 bases at J, with 13 bases between. Germline CDR1 SGHRS, CDR2 YFSETQ. CDR3 sequence reads: CASSFSGFGTEAFF. In DNA, the CDR3 is TGCGCCAGCAGCTTTTCAGGGTTTGGAACTGAAGCTTTCTTT. Together with reference TRBV5-1 and TRBJ1-1, the CDR3 gives the full variable domain: KAGVTQTPRYLIKTRGQQVTLSCSPISGHRSVSWYQQTPGQGLQFLFEYFSETQRNKGNFPGRFSGRQFSNSRSEMNVSTLELGDSALYLCASSFSGFGTEAFFGQGTRLTVV.

This clonotype was seen many times. This chain links TRBV25-1 with TRBJ2-5, with 11 bases fitting TRBD1. J was trimmed by 5 bases and V by 2 bases; bases with no gene match: 10. The CDR3 contains 17 residues. CDR1 MGHDK and CDR2 SYGVNS come from the germline V gene. The CDR3 sequence: CASSEPFRDRGWETQYF. CDR3 coding DNA: TGTGCCAGCAGTGAACCTTTCCGGGACAGGGGGTGGGAGACCCAGTACTTC.

This clonotype was observed many times. The chain has TRBV5-5 and TRBJ1-2, with no clear D. V was pared by 4 bases and J by 1 base, with 8 bases between. The CDR3 is made up of 13 amino acids. The germline gives CDR1 SGHKS, CDR2 YYEKEE (reference sequence). DNA for the CDR3: TGTGCCAGCAGCGCCACAGATAACTATGGCTACACCTTC. The encoded protein is CASSATDNYGYTF.

The chain carries TRBV7-9 and TRBJ1-1; D unresolved. V lost 1 base and J 7 bases, leaving 10 bases between the germline ends. This CDR3 is 13 amino acids long. Germline values: CDR1 SEHNR, CDR2 FQNEAQ (reference sequence). The CDR3 here is CASSLVRGSEAFF. DNA of the CDR3: TGTGCCAGCAGCTTAGTTCGAGGGAGTGAAGCTTTCTTT.

At least ten counts were recorded for this clonotype. The CDR3: CASSPRDRVTDTQYF. CDR3 bases: TGCGCCAGCAGCCCCCGGGACAGGGTTACAGATACGCAGTATTTT. The chain has TRBV5-1 and TRBJ2-3; 9 nucleotides agree with TRBD1. Germline V gene data show CDR1 as SGHRS and CDR2 as YFSETQ. J was trimmed by 3 bases and V by 4 bases; bases with no gene match: 6. The CDR3 runs 15 residues.

Written as DNA, the CDR3 is TGTGCCAGCAGTGACGAGACGGCCTACGAGCAGTACTTC. This sequence encodes CASSDETAYEQYF. This chain uses TRBV6-4 with TRBJ2-7, with D unclear. CDR1 MRHNA and CDR2 SNTAGT come from the germline V gene. This CDR3 is 13 amino acids long. V lost 2 bases to trimming and J lost 2 bases, with 7 bases between them.

This clonotype was picked up many times. The V call is TRBV10-3, the J call TRBJ1-2, with D tentatively TRBD1 (6 bases). This CDR3 is 14 amino acids long. CDR1 is ENHRY and CDR2 is SYGVKD in the germline V gene. V was cut by 2 bases and J by 8 bases, with 15 bases left in between. CDR3 nucleotides: TGTGCCATCAGTGAGGGGGGACAATTATTCGGCTACACCTTC. This codes for CAISEGGQLFGYTF.